The clone carrying this TCR beta chain came up many times. As yet, its antigen is unknown. After removal of 1 base from V and 2 bases from J, the junction contained 3 bases not matched to a gene. CDR1 KGHDR and CDR2 SFDVKD come from the germline V gene. CDR3 size: 16 residues. The data are from a study of early T cells in non-severe SARS-CoV-2 infection. Study summary: Chains were not paired, and sequencing was done on bulk RNA from unsorted whole blood.

Attachment of unique molecular identifiers to individual cDNA molecules was performed. TCRdb called the 5' RACE reads again in MiXCR, with one record for every CDR3 protein. The sample yields about 76,000 distinct CDR3 sequences, around 15% seen once. Study conclusions and caveats: Private and CD4 specificities were missed by VDJdb matching, skewed to anti-spike CD8.

J is TRBJ2-1 and V is TRBV24-1; TRBD2 agrees at 8 bases. Input material: whole blood. The sequence derives from an adult who was a healthcare worker with PCR-confirmed SARS-CoV-2 infection or an uninfected control (not recorded which). The CDR3: CATSDFTSGPYNEQFF. The CDR3 DNA sequence: TGTGCCACCAGTGATTTCACTAGCGGCCCCTACAATGAGCAGTTCTTC.